This TCR beta chain was recovered during a study of shared clonotypes between healthy human individuals. Profiling relied on immunoSEQ multiplex PCR, and the TCRdb table lists in-frame clones only, not all of them. This repertoire shows 330,000 or so clones, around 79% found once; its top ten account for roughly 10%. CDR3 size: 14 residues. Trimming shortened V by 1 base and J by 3 bases, and 9 bases separated the two germline ends. CDR1 SEHNR and CDR2 FQNEAQ come from the germline V gene (reference sequence). J is TRBJ1-1 and V is TRBV7-9, with unresolved D. This clonotype was obtained from a man aged 30 to 39 in good health. Sequencing was carried out using memory CD4+ T cells sorted from blood. Subset defined: CD45RA-negative fraction. This chain's CDR3 is CASSLVPEDTEAFF. DNA of the CDR3: TGTGCCAGCAGCTTAGTTCCAGAGGACACTGAAGCTTTCTTT.